This T cell receptor (beta chain) was found in a study of blood T cells in healthy people across ages (dated by TCRdb to the mid-2010s). Concerning the study at large: In model experiments, roughly one uniquely barcoded TCR beta cDNA molecule per two T cells was captured by template switching. The study measured age-related changes in TCR beta repertoire diversity using deep sequencing normalized with unique cDNA molecular identifiers. For two donors (one aged 18 to 30 and one aged 80 or older), the study analyzed two additional independent replicas of 1 million unique cDNA reads from the same blood draw. To avoid experimental bias, donors of different ages were distributed randomly across sequencing lanes. Donors were grouped into four age groups: young (average about 15 years), middle-aged (over 35), aged (62) and long-lived (about 90).

V ends up 5 bases short and J 8 bases short, with an unmatched junction base count of 20. From the cysteine up to the phenylalanine, the CDR3 has a length of 18 residues. Only CDR3 DNA remains: 54 bases, in frame from the first base. Sequences MGHDK (CDR1) and SYGVNS (CDR2) are obtained from the germline V gene. This clonotype was recorded a few times. Its antigen target is currently unknown. Per-base qualities were not stored, and no clone one base away is much larger. Systemically healthy Caucasian individuals from Russia, 39 in total and aged about 6 to 95 years, were included as donors. Each donor gave roughly 9.5 milliliters of peripheral blood, collected into EDTA-treated Vacutainer tubes. PBMCs were isolated by Ficoll-Paque density-gradient centrifugation, with at least 7 million obtained per sample. Trizol reagent was used to extract total RNA from PBMCs, with at least 5.5 micrograms per sample. For every donor, an aliquot of PBMCs went through flow cytometry to measure the percentages of naive CD45RAhigh/CD27high T cells.

What the authors observed across the whole study: Compared with the aged group, more naive CD4+ T cells, fewer expanded clones and increased TCR diversity were shown by the long-lived group, suggesting age selection. Bulk unsorted PBMC profiling prevented conclusive comparison of naive and antigen-experienced compartments. The percentage of naive T cells measured by flow cytometry correlated strongly with observed TCR beta diversity. The CMV infection status of donors was not known, potentially confounding age-related changes in expanded clonotypes. Observed TCR beta diversity per million T cells fell roughly linearly with age, and a significant reduction was already apparent by age about 38. Estimates of total diversity based on one million sequenced T cells were regarded as lower bounds and as underestimates.

Library preparation used 5' RACE. TCRdb names Illumina HiSeq 2500 as the instrument used. The second PCR ran for about 6 to 12 cycles and used a J-beta primer mix along with a sample-barcoded 5' primer. A unique molecular identifier was introduced onto each TCR beta cDNA molecule by a template-switch 5' adaptor carrying 12 random nucleotides. Each sample yielded at least 2.5 million CDR3-containing paired-end reads. The Mint cDNA synthesis kit, primed by a TRBC-specific oligonucleotide, was used to synthesize first-strand cDNA from all RNA. After uracil-DNA glycosylase treatment, a first 18-cycle PCR used universal primers M1SS and BC2_uni_R on all cDNA. In the source study's methods: Normalization of each sample was performed by random selection of 1 million high-quality reads, each carrying a distinct molecular identifier. Instead of being binned into consensus sequences, reads with shared molecular identifiers were discarded. MiTCR, run with a Q25 quality threshold and the strictest error-elimination algorithm, handled CDR3 identification, clonotype clustering and error correction. A nonparametric unseen species model with Euler transformation was used to estimate a lower bound on total TCR beta diversity. Clones were called with MiXCR by TCRdb after fastp trimmed the public reads at Q25, and only in-frame beta chains were retained. Rows matching on CDR3 protein sequence are summarized as one entry with the most common DNA and genes. These V and J calls are TCRdb output, not the study's own analysis. Present in this sample are over a million distinct CDR3 sequences, over 35% of which were seen just once. The ten largest clones take up approximately 19% of the sample.

The sequence was obtained from a woman aged 60-70 years in good health. The sequence links TRBV25-1 to TRBJ2-1, and TRBD2 matches 8 of the central bases. Source material: blood. The sequenced DNA: TGTGCCAGCAGTCCCCGGAGGCGGGGGGAGGAGTCGTACGATGAGCAGTTCTTC. Translation gives CASSPRRRGEESYDEQFF.